This TCR beta chain was recorded in a study of T cells in tumors after PD-1 blockade. TCRdb's copy holds only in-frame clones and misses some; the assay was immunoSEQ multiplex PCR. The repertoire includes about 5,800 clones, approximately 74% of them detected once, and 5.2% sits in the top ten. This CDR3 is built from 13 residues. Germline V gives CDR1 SGHTA, CDR2 FQGTGA. V lost 5 bases and J lost 5, with 12 bases in between. This specimen consisted of tumor tissue, obtained before anti-PD-1 treatment. The TCR sequence derives from a human donor with basal cell carcinoma. The chain joins TRBV7-3 to TRBJ2-5; weak D call: TRBD2 (5 bases). Here the CDR3 DNA reads TGTGCCAGCAGCCCGGGATATGGGGAGACCCAGTACTTC. It is translated as CASSPGYGETQYF.